The 8 T cell receptor beta chains given below trace back to one sample, sequenced in a study of CD8 T cells in ankylosing spondylitis. TCRdb re-derived calls from the 5' RACE reads in MiXCR, one entry per CDR3 protein. The sample contains about 800,000 distinct CDR3 sequences, about 11% of which appear only once. These receptors' targets are unknown. Study findings and constraints: Ankylosing spondylitis blood seemed to carry a telltale TCR beta motif made of several highly homologous variants.

Sequencing input: blood, either unsorted or a sorted T cell fraction (not recorded which). These TCRs come from a male donor with ankylosing spondylitis.

This clonotype was counted only a few times. J is TRBJ1-4 and V is TRBV20-1, with D perhaps matching TRBD1 (6 bases). Germline CDR1 is DFQATT and CDR2 is SNEGSKA (reference sequence). The CDR3 is 13 residues long. The ends were cut back, 6 bases at V and 8 bases at J, with 16 bases in the middle. For the CDR3, the DNA is TGCAGTGCCAGGGACAAAGAAAACGAAAAACTGTTTTTT. Protein product: CSARDKENEKLFF.

This clonotype was detected ten times or more. V and J are TRBV6-1 and TRBJ1-1; possible D gene TRBD1, 6 bases. The germline CDR1 and CDR2 sequences are MNHNS and SASEGT. The CDR3 is 13 residues long. Trimming took off 6 bases at V and 1 base at J, with 9 bases between the two ends. The DNA for the CDR3 is TGTGCCAGCAGACGGACAGCGAACACTGAAGCTTTCTTT. The encoded protein is CASRRTANTEAFF.

Many counts were recorded for this clonotype. The genes are TRBV5-5 and TRBJ2-1; D unclear. Germline V lookup: CDR1 SGHKS, CDR2 YYEKEE (reference sequence). V lost 0 bases, J lost 0 bases, and 10 bases lay in between. The CDR3 sequence is 16 residues long. The CDR3 is CASSLEGWSSYNEQFF. Here the CDR3 DNA reads TGTGCCAGCAGCTTGGAAGGCTGGAGCTCCTACAATGAGCAGTTCTTC.

This clonotype was seen a few times. The CDR3 nucleotides are TGCAGTGCTAGAGCTGGAGGGTTGTGGACAGGGGACAATCGGGAGCAGTTCTTC. The encoded protein is CSARAGGLWTGDNREQFF. The V and J genes are TRBV20-1 and TRBJ2-1; 9 nucleotides match TRBD1. The V gene's germline CDR1 is DFQATT and CDR2 SNEGSKA (reference sequence). The CDR3 covers 18 residues. Losses at the gene ends were 1 base for V and 10 bases for J; bases not matched to a gene: 20.

This clonotype was recorded many times. The chain employs TRBV5-1 and TRBJ2-7; the D gene is possibly TRBD2 (5 bases). CDR3 length: 12 residues. The V end was cut by 0 bases, the J end by 10 bases, with 11 bases between. The germline gives CDR1 SGHRS, CDR2 YFSETQ. This CDR3 is CASSLERDPQYF. The CDR3, as DNA: TGCGCCAGCAGCTTGGAACGGGATCCTCAGTACTTC.

The CDR3 sequence is CASSLFDRGQETQYF. The CDR3 region has the DNA TGTGCCAGCAGCTTATTTGACAGGGGGCAAGAGACCCAGTACTTC. The chain carries TRBV5-6 and TRBJ2-5; 9 nucleotides line up with TRBD1. The CDR3 has 15 amino acids. Germline V gives CDR1 SGHDT, CDR2 YYEEEE. Germline trimming cut 2 bases from V and 2 bases from J; bases unmatched to any gene: 4.

V gene TRBV15 combines with J gene TRBJ1-1; D gene uncertain. Germline CDR1 and CDR2: LNHNV and YYDKDF (reference sequence). V dropped 0 bases and J dropped 11 bases, with 10 bases sitting between them. The CDR3 runs to 12 residues. CDR3 coding DNA: TGTGCCACCAGCAGAGAGTGGACGGGGGCTTTCTTT. As protein: CATSREWTGAFF.

This clonotype was seen many times. The rearrangement joins TRBV12-3 or TRBV12-4 to TRBJ1-4, with 8 bases matching TRBD1. The CDR3 has 16 residues. V shed 5 bases and J 7 bases; nucleotides not matched to a gene: 12. CDR3 loop: CASSSYGRGLGEKLFF. The CDR3 region has the DNA TGTGCCAGCAGTAGTTATGGCAGGGGGCTTGGTGAAAAACTGTTTTTT.